A selection of T cell receptor beta chains follows, all from one sample in a study of cytomegalovirus exposure and HLA in healthy donors. Generated by immunoSEQ multiplex PCR, the TCRdb table keeps only in-frame clones and is missing some. The data contain about 140,000 clones, roughly two thirds of them seen just once; the ten biggest clones take up roughly 1.3%. The sequenced material came from PBMCs. The receptors were gathered from a woman aged 40 to 50 in good health and CMV-seronegative. Both conserved end residues are part of each CDR3. A D gene is named only where the DNA matches it firmly. Clone size is given for some rows only: seen once, a few or many times, or a class if the clone is expanded.

TRBV13,few,NA,TRBJ1-1,CASSSDSMNTEAFF,TGTGCCAGCAGCTCAGACAGTATGAACACTGAAGCTTTCTTT
TRBV5-1,few,TRBD1,TRBJ1-1,CASSSQGADTEAFF,TGCGCCAGCAGCTCACAGGGGGCTGACACTGAAGCTTTCTTT
TRBV7-9,NA,NA,TRBJ1-1,CASSLEVTRAFF,TGTGCCAGCAGCTTAGAAGTGACACGGGCTTTCTTT
TRBV5-6,once,NA,TRBJ2-3,CASSSSLSTDTQYF,TGTGCCAGCAGCTCCTCTCTGAGCACAGATACGCAGTATTTT
TRBV5-6,NA,TRBD1,TRBJ2-1,CASRTGTENNEQFF,TGTGCCAGCAGGACCGGGACAGAAAACAATGAGCAGTTCTTC
TRBV25-1,NA,TRBD1,TRBJ1-5,CATLVPGQGLNQPQHF,TGTGCCACCCTCGTGCCGGGACAGGGTCTCAATCAGCCCCAGCATTTT
TRBV6-5,NA,NA,TRBJ1-2,CASSYRQDYGYTF,TGTGCCAGCAGTTACAGACAGGACTATGGCTACACCTTC
TRBV10-3,NA,NA,TRBJ1-2,CAHSEGEGNYGYTF,TGTGCCCACTCTGAGGGGGAGGGTAACTATGGCTACACCTTC
TRBV2,few,TRBD1,TRBJ1-2,CASGGTEYGYTF,TGTGCCAGCGGCGGGACAGAATATGGCTACACCTTC
TRBV29-1,NA,NA,TRBJ1-1,CSVGRQGGSEAFF,TGCAGCGTTGGTAGGCAGGGAGGGAGTGAAGCTTTCTTT
TRBV18,once,TRBD1,TRBJ1-6,CASSQTDRAPSPLHF,TGTGCCAGCTCCCAAACGGACAGGGCACCTTCTCCCCTCCACTTT
TRBV7-6,NA,NA,TRBJ1-2,CASSLLWGDGYTF,TGTGCCAGCAGCTTGTTGTGGGGCGATGGCTACACCTTC
TRBV6-5,few,NA,TRBJ2-7,CASKRTGTSEQYF,TGTGCCAGCAAGCGTACAGGGACGTCCGAGCAGTACTTC
TRBV7-2,NA,TRBD1,TRBJ1-1,CASSSMTGRTEAFF,TGTGCCAGCAGCTCGATGACAGGGCGCACTGAAGCTTTCTTT
TRBV10-3,NA,TRBD1,TRBJ2-7,CAIGRDRGEQYF,TGTGCCATCGGCCGGGACAGGGGCGAGCAGTACTTC
TRBV11-2,NA,TRBD1,TRBJ1-2,CASRTTFSDRGISDYGYTF,TGTGCCAGCAGGACAACATTTTCGGACAGGGGGATCTCGGACTATGGCTACACCTTC
TRBV5-1,few,TRBD2,TRBJ2-7,CASSPEGTSGGNPYEQYF,TGCGCCAGCAGCCCGGAAGGGACTAGCGGGGGGAACCCCTACGAGCAGTACTTC
TRBV2,NA,NA,TRBJ1-2,CASSEGVVMGYTF,TGTGCCAGCAGTGAAGGTGTAGTGATGGGCTACACCTTC
TRBV7-6,NA,NA,TRBJ1-1,CASSLAEAEGVEAFF,TGTGCCAGCAGCTTAGCGGAGGCCGAGGGGGTTGAAGCTTTCTTT
TRBV27,NA,NA,TRBJ2-7,CASSRTYAPQGTYEQYF,TGTGCCAGCAGTCGCACTTATGCCCCCCAGGGTACCTACGAGCAGTACTTC
TRBV5-5,once,NA,TRBJ1-4,CASSQGQVEKLFF,TGTGCCAGCAGCCAAGGACAAGTCGAAAAACTGTTTTTT
TRBV7-2,NA,TRBD2,TRBJ2-5,CASSLGGLAGRETQYF,TGTGCCAGCAGCTTAGGAGGACTAGCGGGGAGGGAGACCCAGTACTTC
TRBV28,NA,TRBD1,TRBJ1-4,CASRWGQATNEKLFF,TGTGCCAGCAGATGGGGACAGGCAACTAATGAAAAACTGTTTTTT
TRBV7-3,NA,NA,TRBJ2-3,CASSLTGGNTMISTDTQYF,TGTGCCAGCAGCTTAACGGGCGGGAACACTATGATTAGCACAGATACGCAGTATTTT
TRBV7-2,NA,TRBD1,TRBJ2-2,CASSRQGRGGELFF,TGTGCCAGCAGCCGACAGGGAAGGGGCGGGGAGCTGTTTTTT
TRBV7-9,few,TRBD1,TRBJ1-1,CSSILGTGGTHTEAFF,TGTTCCAGCATCCTAGGGACAGGGGGGACTCACACTGAAGCTTTCTTT
TRBV29-1,NA,TRBD2,TRBJ2-1,CSVEGELAGVLYNEQFF,TGCAGCGTTGAAGGCGAGCTAGCGGGGGTTCTCTACAATGAGCAGTTCTTC
TRBV29-1,NA,TRBD1,TRBJ1-1,CSVGRGLNPEAFF,TGCAGCGTTGGTAGGGGGCTGAATCCTGAAGCTTTCTTT
TRBV2,NA,NA,TRBJ2-6,CASSEIPGSGANVLTF,TGTGCCAGCAGCGAAATCCCCGGCTCTGGGGCCAACGTCCTGACTTTC
TRBV7-9,NA,NA,TRBJ2-3,CASSSYGGGTGDTQYF,TGTGCCAGCAGCTCATATGGGGGGGGCACAGGAGATACGCAGTATTTT
TRBV18,once,TRBD1,TRBJ2-7,CASSHVTGARTYEQYF,TGTGCCAGCTCACACGTGACAGGGGCCCGAACCTACGAGCAGTACTTC
TRBV2,NA,NA,TRBJ1-5,CASSPQEGRSNQPQHF,TGTGCCAGCAGCCCCCAGGAAGGGAGAAGCAATCAGCCCCAGCATTTT
TRBV7-9,NA,TRBD1,TRBJ1-2,CASSPTIRQGNGYTF,TGTGCCAGCAGCCCAACTATTCGACAGGGGAATGGCTACACCTTC
TRBV4-2,NA,TRBD1,TRBJ1-2,CASSQGGGRQGSYGYTF,TGTGCCAGCAGCCAAGGTGGGGGAAGACAGGGGTCCTATGGCTACACCTTC
TRBV7-2,NA,NA,TRBJ1-5,CASSLGQKVQPQHF,TGTGCCAGCAGCTTAGGACAGAAGGTCCAGCCCCAGCATTTT
TRBV10-2,NA,NA,TRBJ1-5,CASSEIGGGEQPQHF,TGCGCCAGCAGTGAGATCGGGGGGGGCGAGCAGCCCCAGCATTTT
TRBV28,NA,NA,TRBJ1-5,CASSLGGGHSNQPQHF,TGTGCCAGCAGTTTAGGGGGCGGTCATAGCAATCAGCCCCAGCATTTT
TRBV6-1,NA,NA,TRBJ2-1,CASSESLAVRINEQFF,TGTGCCAGCAGTGAGTCTTTGGCGGTCCGGATCAATGAGCAGTTCTTC
TRBV13,few,TRBD1,TRBJ2-7,CASSNGTGSYEQYF,TGTGCCAGCAGCAACGGGACAGGATCCTACGAGCAGTACTTC
TRBV14,NA,TRBD1,TRBJ1-3,CATQGDSGNTIYF,TGTGCCACCCAGGGGGACTCTGGAAACACCATATATTTT
TRBV5-6,few,NA,TRBJ1-2,CASSRTANYGYTF,TGTGCCAGCAGCAGGACAGCTAACTATGGCTACACCTTC